Included here is one TCR beta chain sequence, with context. The entry originates in a study of blood T cell repertoires in COVID-19. Libraries were prepared by immunoSEQ multiplex PCR; TCRdb keeps only in-frame clonotypes and omits some of them. The repertoire consists of some 150,000 clones, with more than 75% occurring once and the leading ten covering approximately 1%. The sample comprised peripheral blood. The TCR originated in a man aged 40-49 years with acute or convalescent COVID-19.

The CDR3 region has the DNA TGTGCCAGTAGTGAGCCGGGAAACACCATATATTTT. Its translation: CASSEPGNTIYF. V and J are TRBV19 and TRBJ1-3; D is unresolved. This CDR3 is 12 amino acids long. Between the trimmed V and J ends, which lost 5 bases and 4 bases, there was a span of 6 bases. Germline-derived CDR1 and CDR2 are LNHDA and SQIVND (reference sequence).